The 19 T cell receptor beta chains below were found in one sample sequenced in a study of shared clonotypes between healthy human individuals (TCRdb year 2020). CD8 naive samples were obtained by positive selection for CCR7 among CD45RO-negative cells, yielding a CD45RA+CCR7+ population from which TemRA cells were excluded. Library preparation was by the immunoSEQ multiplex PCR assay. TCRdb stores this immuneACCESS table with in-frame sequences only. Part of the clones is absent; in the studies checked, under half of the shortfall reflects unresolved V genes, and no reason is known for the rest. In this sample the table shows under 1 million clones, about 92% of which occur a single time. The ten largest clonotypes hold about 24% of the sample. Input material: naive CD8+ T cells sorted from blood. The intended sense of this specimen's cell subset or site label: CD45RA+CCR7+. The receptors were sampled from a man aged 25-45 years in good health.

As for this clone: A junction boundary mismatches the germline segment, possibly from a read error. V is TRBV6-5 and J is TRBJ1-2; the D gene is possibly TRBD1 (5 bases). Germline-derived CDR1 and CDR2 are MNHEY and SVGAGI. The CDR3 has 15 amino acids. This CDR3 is CASSWAGTPNHGYTF. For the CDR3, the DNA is TGTGCCAGCAGTTGGGCAGGGACGCCTAACCATGGCTACACCTTC.

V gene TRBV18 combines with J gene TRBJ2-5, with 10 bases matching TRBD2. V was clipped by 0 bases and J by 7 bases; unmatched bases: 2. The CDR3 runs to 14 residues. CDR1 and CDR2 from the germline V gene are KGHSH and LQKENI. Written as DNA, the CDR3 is TGTGCCAGCTCACCACCGAGACTAGCGGGGACCCAGTACTTC. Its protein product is CASSPPRLAGTQYF.

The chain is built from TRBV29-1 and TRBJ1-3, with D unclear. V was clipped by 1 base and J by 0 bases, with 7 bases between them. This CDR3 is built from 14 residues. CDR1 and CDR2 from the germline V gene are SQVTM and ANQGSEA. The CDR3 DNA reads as TGCAGCGTTGAAGGCTATGACTCTGGAAACACCATATATTTT. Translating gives CSVEGYDSGNTIYF.

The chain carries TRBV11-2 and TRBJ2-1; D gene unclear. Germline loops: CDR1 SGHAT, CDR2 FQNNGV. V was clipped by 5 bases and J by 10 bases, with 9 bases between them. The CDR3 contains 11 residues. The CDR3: CASSPVGEQFF. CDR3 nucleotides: TGTGCCAGCAGCCCCGTTGGCGAGCAGTTCTTC.

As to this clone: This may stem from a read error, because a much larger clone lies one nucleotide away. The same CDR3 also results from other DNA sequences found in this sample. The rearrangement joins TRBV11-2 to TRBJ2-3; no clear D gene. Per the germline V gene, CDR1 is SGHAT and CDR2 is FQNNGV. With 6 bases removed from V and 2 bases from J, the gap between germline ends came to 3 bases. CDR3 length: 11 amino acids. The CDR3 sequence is CASSYTDTQYF. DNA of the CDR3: TGTGCCAGCAGTTACACAGATACGCAGTATTTT.

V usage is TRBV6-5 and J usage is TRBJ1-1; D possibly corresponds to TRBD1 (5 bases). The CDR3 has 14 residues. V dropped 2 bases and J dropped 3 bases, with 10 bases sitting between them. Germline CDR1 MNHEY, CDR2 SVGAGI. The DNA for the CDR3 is TGTGCCAGCAGTTACGGGGGTGGCGACACTGAAGCTTTCTTT. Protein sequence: CASSYGGGDTEAFF.

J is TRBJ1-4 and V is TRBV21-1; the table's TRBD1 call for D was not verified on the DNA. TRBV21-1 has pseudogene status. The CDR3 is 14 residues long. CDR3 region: CASETNRSNEKLFF. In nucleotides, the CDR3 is TGTGCCAGCGAGACCAACAGGTCTAATGAAAAACTGTTTTTT.

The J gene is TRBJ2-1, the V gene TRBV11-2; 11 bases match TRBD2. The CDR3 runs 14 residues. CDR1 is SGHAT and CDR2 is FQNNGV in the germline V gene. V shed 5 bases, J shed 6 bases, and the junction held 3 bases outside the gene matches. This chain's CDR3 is CASSRLAGPNEQFF. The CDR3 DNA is TGTGCCAGCAGCAGACTAGCGGGGCCCAATGAGCAGTTCTTC.

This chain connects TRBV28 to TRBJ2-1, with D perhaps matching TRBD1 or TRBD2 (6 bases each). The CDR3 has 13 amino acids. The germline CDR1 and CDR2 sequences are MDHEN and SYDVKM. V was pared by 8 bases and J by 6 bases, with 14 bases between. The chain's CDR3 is CASRVGGGNEQFF. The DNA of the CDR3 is TGTGCCAGCCGAGTTGGAGGGGGCAATGAGCAGTTCTTC.

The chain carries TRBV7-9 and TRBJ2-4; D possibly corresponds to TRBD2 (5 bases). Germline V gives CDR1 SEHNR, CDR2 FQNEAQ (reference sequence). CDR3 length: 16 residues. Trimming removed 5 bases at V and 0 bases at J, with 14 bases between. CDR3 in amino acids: CASSPRPGIAKNIQYF. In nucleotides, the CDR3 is TGTGCCAGCAGCCCCCGACCGGGAATAGCCAAAAACATTCAGTACTTC.

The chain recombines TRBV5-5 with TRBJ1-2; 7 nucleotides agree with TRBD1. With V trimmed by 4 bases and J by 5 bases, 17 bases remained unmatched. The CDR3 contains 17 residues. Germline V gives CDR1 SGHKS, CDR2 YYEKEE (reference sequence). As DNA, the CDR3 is TGTGCCAGCAGCACCGACCCAATCGACAGGGACCATTATGGCTACACCTTC. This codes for CASSTDPIDRDHYGYTF.

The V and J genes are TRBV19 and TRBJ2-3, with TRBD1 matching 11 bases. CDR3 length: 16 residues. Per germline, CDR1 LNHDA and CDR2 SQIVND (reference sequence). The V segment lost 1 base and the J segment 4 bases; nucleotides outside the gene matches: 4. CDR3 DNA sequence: TGTGCCAGTAGTATAGTCGGACAGGGGGCATCAGATACGCAGTATTTT. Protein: CASSIVGQGASDTQYF.

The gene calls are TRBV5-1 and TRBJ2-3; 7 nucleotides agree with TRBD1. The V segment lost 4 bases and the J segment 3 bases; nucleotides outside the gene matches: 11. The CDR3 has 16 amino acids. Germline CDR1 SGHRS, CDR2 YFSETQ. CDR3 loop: CASSPTTGFMTDTQYF. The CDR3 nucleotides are TGCGCCAGCAGCCCGACGACAGGGTTCATGACAGATACGCAGTATTTT.

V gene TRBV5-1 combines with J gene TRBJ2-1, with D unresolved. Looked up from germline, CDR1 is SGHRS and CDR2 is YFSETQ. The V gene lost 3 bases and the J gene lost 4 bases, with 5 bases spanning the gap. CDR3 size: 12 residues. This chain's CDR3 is CASSSAYNEQFF. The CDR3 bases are TGCGCCAGCAGCTCCGCTTACAATGAGCAGTTCTTC. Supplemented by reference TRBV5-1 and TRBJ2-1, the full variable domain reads KAGVTQTPRYLIKTRGQQVTLSCSPISGHRSVSWYQQTPGQGLQFLFEYFSETQRNKGNFPGRFSGRQFSNSRSEMNVSTLELGDSALYLCASSSAYNEQFFGPGTRLTVL.

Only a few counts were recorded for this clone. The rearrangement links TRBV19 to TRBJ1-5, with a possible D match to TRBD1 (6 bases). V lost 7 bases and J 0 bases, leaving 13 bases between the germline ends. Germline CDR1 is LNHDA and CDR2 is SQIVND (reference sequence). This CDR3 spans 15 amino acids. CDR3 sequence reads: CASKDSSYSNQPQHF. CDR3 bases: TGTGCCAGTAAGGACAGCTCCTATAGCAATCAGCCCCAGCATTTT.

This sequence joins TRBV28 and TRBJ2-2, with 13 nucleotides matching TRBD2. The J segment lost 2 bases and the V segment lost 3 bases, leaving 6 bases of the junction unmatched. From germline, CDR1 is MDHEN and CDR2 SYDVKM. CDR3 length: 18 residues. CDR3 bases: TGTGCCAGCAGTTTCTTCGGACTAGCGGGAGCCAACACCGGGGAGCTGTTTTTT. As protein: CASSFFGLAGANTGELFF. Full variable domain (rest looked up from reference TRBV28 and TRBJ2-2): DVKVTQSSRYLVKRTGEKVFLECVQDMDHENMFWYRQDPGLGLRLIYFSYDVKMKEKGDIPEGYSVSREKKERFSLILESASTNQTSMYLCASSFFGLAGANTGELFFGEGSRLTVL.

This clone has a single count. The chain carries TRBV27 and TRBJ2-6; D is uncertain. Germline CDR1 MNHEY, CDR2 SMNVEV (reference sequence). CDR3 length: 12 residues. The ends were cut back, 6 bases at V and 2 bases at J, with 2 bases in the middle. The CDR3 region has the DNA TGTGCCAGCAGCGCTGGGGCCAACGTCCTGACTTTC. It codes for CASSAGANVLTF.

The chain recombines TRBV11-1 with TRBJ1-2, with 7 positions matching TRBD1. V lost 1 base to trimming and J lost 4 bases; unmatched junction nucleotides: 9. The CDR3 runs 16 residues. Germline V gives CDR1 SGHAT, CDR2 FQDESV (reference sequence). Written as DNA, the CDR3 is TGTGCCAGCAGCTTAGGGCTAGGACAGGCCCTCTATGGCTACACCTTC. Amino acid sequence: CASSLGLGQALYGYTF.

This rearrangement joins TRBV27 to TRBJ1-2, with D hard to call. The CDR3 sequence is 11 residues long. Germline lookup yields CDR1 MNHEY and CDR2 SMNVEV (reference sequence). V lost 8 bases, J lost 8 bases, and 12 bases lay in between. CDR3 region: CASGPYTGYTF. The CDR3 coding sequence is TGTGCCAGCGGCCCTTACACCGGCTACACCTTC.